Described below is a single T cell receptor (beta chain) sequence and its context. This sample was taken from a study of cytomegalovirus exposure and HLA in healthy donors. Vbeta (60) and Jbeta (13) primers were used in the PCR. The protocol was immunoSEQ multiplex PCR, while the TCRdb copy is restricted to in-frame clones and leaves out a portion. This table holds fewer than 250,000 clones, about 81% found once. The CDR3 length is 13 residues. Germline V gene lookup returns CDR1 MNHEY and CDR2 SMNVEV (reference sequence). V and J are TRBV27 and TRBJ2-5; TRBD1 agrees at 9 bases. The J call may be wrong; the DNA end is better matched by TRBJ2-7. The sequence was collected from a man aged 35 to 55 in good health and CMV-seropositive. The source material was PBMCs. CDR3 in DNA: TGTGCCAGCAGTTTAAGGACAGGGGTCGAGCAGTACTTC. Protein product: CASSLRTGVEQYF.